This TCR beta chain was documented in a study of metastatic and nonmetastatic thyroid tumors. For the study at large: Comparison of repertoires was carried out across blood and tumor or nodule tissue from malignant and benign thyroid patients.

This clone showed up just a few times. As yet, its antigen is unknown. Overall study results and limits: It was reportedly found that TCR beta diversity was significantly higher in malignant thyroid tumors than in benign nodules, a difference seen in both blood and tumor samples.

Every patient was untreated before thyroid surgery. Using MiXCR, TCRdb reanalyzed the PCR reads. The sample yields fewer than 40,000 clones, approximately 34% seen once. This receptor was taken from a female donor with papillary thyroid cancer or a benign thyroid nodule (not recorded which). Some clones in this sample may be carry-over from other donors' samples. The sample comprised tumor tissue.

CDR3 DNA: TGCGCCAGCAGCCCATGGACTAGCGGGAGATTAGGCGAGCAGTACTTC. Amino acid sequence: CASSPWTSGRLGEQYF. The gene calls are TRBV5-1 and TRBJ2-7; 13 nucleotides agree with TRBD2. The CDR3 runs to 16 residues. Looked up from germline, CDR1 is SGHRS and CDR2 is YFSETQ. V lost 4 bases, J lost 6 bases, and 10 bases stayed unmatched.